The entry below describes one T cell receptor (beta chain). Its target is not known. This sample stems from a study of cytotoxic CD8 clonotypes in ibrutinib-treated CLL. Study observations and caveats: Patients showed higher baseline clonality than age-matched healthy donors, and it tracked circulating CD8+ T-cell counts.

The CDR3 extends over 17 amino acids. Germline V gene sequence: CDR1 SGHNT, CDR2 YYREEE (reference sequence). Method: immunoSEQ multiplex PCR; TCRdb's copy keeps in-frame clones and lacks some. The sample carries about 45,000 clones, about two thirds recorded once. The gene calls are TRBV5-4 and TRBJ2-5; 8 nucleotides align to TRBD2. This receptor was taken from a human donor with chronic lymphocytic leukemia. The sequences come from PBMCs, collected after 12 months of ibrutinib treatment. CDR3 loop: CALTNGPGGDWEETQYF. DNA of the CDR3: TGTGCACTCACTAACGGCCCCGGGGGGGACTGGGAAGAGACCCAGTACTTC.